This T cell receptor beta chain was documented in a study of blood T cell repertoires in COVID-19. The table came from immunoSEQ multiplex PCR; TCRdb's copy has only in-frame clones and leaves some out. Of about 86,000 clones detected, around 80% appear once; the ten largest clones hold 0.95% to 1.5%. This sequence was found in a woman aged 80 or over with acute or convalescent COVID-19. Specimen: peripheral blood.

The CDR3 protein is CASTRTPRTGGVMDEKLFF. The CDR3 nucleotides are TGCGCCAGCACTAGGACTCCAAGGACAGGGGGCGTTATGGATGAAAAACTGTTTTTT. This rearrangement joins TRBV5-1 to TRBJ1-4; 11 bases map to TRBD1. Trimming at V came to 6 bases and at J to 6 bases, leaving 19 bases not matched to a gene. Per the germline V gene, CDR1 is SGHRS and CDR2 is YFSETQ. The CDR3 consists of 19 residues.